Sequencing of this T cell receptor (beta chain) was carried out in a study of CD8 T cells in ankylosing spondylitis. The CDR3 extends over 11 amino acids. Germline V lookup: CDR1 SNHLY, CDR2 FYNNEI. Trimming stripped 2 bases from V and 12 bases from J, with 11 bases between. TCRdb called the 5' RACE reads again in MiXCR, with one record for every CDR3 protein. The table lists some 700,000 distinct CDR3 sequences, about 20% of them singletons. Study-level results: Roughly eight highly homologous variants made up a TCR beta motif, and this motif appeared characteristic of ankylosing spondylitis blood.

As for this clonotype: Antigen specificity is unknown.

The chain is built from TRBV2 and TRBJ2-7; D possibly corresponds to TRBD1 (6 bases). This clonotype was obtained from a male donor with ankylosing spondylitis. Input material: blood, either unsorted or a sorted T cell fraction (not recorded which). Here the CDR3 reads CASSEMGAWYF. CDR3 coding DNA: TGTGCCAGCAGTGAAATGGGGGCGTGGTACTTC. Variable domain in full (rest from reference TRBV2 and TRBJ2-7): EPEVTQTPSHQVTQMGQEVILRCVPISNHLYFYWYRQILGQKVEFLVSFYNNEISEKSEIFDDQFSVERPDGSNFTLKIRSTKLEDSAMYFCASSEMGAWYFGPGTRLTVT.